These 24 T cell receptor beta chains originate from one sample sequenced in a study of OX40 agonist ivuxolimab in advanced cancers. Data came from immunoSEQ multiplex PCR; TCRdb stores just in-frame clones and leaves some out. The sample has 34,000 or so clones, roughly 79% seen once. Sample: CD4+ or CD8+ T cells sorted from blood, taken in a trial of the OX40 agonist ivuxolimab. All receptors derive from an adult with an advanced solid tumor such as melanoma, head and neck, liver or kidney cancer.

The rearrangement links TRBV28 to TRBJ2-7; 8 nucleotides align to TRBD2. The CDR3 runs to 13 residues. Germline V gives CDR1 MDHEN, CDR2 SYDVKM. The V gene end was trimmed by 5 bases and the J gene end by 6 bases; junction bases not matched to a gene: 6. The CDR3 sequence: CASSTGLAGEQYF. For the CDR3, the DNA is TGTGCCAGCAGTACCGGACTAGCAGGCGAGCAGTACTTC. Variable domain in full (rest from reference TRBV28 and TRBJ2-7): DVKVTQSSRYLVKRTGEKVFLECVQDMDHENMFWYRQDPGLGLRLIYFSYDVKMKEKGDIPEGYSVSREKKERFSLILESASTNQTSMYLCASSTGLAGEQYFGPGTRLTVT.

This clone qualifies as medium-sized. The rearrangement uses TRBV28 and TRBJ1-5; D gene ambiguous. This CDR3 contains 11 residues. Trimming took off 7 bases at V and 8 bases at J, with 9 bases between the two ends. Looked up from germline, CDR1 is MDHEN and CDR2 is SYDVKM. This chain's CDR3 is CASKDKEPQHF. DNA for the CDR3: TGTGCCAGCAAAGACAAGGAGCCCCAGCATTTT.

The chain recombines TRBV9 with TRBJ1-3; D gene uncertain. Germline V gene sequence: CDR1 SGDLS, CDR2 YYNGEE. The CDR3 consists of 15 residues. The germline V and J ends were trimmed by 4 bases and 0 bases, with 11 bases remaining between them. Here the CDR3 DNA reads TGTGCCAGCAGCCAGCTACCCAGCTCTGGAAACACCATATATTTT. Translated: CASSQLPSSGNTIYF. The full variable domain, rest sourced from reference TRBV9 and TRBJ1-3, is DSGVTQTPKHLITATGQRVTLRCSPRSGDLSVYWYQQSLDQGLQFLIQYYNGEERAKGNILERFSAQQFPDLHSELNLSSLELGDSALYFCASSQLPSSGNTIYFGEGSWLTVV.

The chain carries TRBV6-4 and TRBJ2-5; 8 bases align to TRBD1. The J call is doubtful: the DNA matches TRBJ2-7 better. The CDR3 is made up of 15 amino acids. Germline values: CDR1 MRHNA, CDR2 SNTAGT. CDR3 DNA sequence: TGTGCCAGTCTCCCCCCGAATACAGGGGGCTACGAGCAGTACTTC. It yields the protein CASLPPNTGGYEQYF.

The V and J genes are TRBV5-1 and TRBJ2-4; 8 bases line up with TRBD1. V was pared by 3 bases and J by 6 bases, with 11 bases of the junction left unmatched. Germline lookup yields CDR1 SGHRS and CDR2 YFSETQ. CDR3 length: 16 residues. The CDR3 DNA is TGCGCCAGCAGCTCCAAGACAGGGGCCGTGGGAAACATTCAGTACTTC. Its protein is CASSSKTGAVGNIQYF.

The J gene is TRBJ2-3, the V gene TRBV28; 10 bases fit TRBD2. The CDR3 spans 15 residues. CDR1 is MDHEN and CDR2 is SYDVKM in the germline V gene. J gave up 4 bases and V 7 bases, and 8 bases lay outside the gene matches. CDR3 sequence reads: CASNDSGGRADTQYF. For the CDR3, the DNA is TGTGCCAGCAATGATAGCGGGGGGCGAGCAGATACGCAGTATTTT.

The chain recombines TRBV18 with TRBJ2-7; no firm D call. The CDR3 length is 12 residues. Between the trimmed V and J ends, which lost 2 bases and 7 bases, there was a span of 9 bases. Germline V gene data show CDR1 as KGHSH and CDR2 as LQKENI. CDR3 nucleotide sequence: TGTGCCAGCTCACCATACGGTGGGGAGCAGTACTTC. It yields the protein CASSPYGGEQYF.

This chain joins TRBV28 and TRBJ1-4, with D possibly being TRBD1 (6 bases). V was pared by 2 bases and J by 8 bases, with 12 bases between. The CDR3 is made up of 14 amino acids. Germline-derived CDR1 and CDR2 are MDHEN and SYDVKM. The CDR3 coding sequence is TGTGCCAGCAGTTTAGGGGGCGGGAGGGAAAAACTGTTTTTT. This gives the protein CASSLGGGREKLFF.

This clone is a singleton in its sample. This chain joins TRBV7-2 and TRBJ2-5; D might be TRBD1 or TRBD2, each matching 6 bases. In germline, CDR1 is SGHTA, CDR2 FQGNSA. V lost 4 bases, J lost 5 bases, and 17 bases lay in between. This CDR3 comprises 15 residues. Here the CDR3 DNA reads TGTGCCAGCAGCTCCATATCGACTAGGGGGGAGACCCAGTACTTC. This codes for CASSSISTRGETQYF.

The chain joins TRBV29-1 to TRBJ1-4, with D uncertain. Looked up from germline, CDR1 is SQVTM and CDR2 is ANQGSEA. Trimming removed 5 bases at V and 8 bases at J, with 9 bases between. The CDR3 runs to 11 residues. CDR3 sequence: CSVNSGEKLFF. CDR3 DNA sequence: TGCAGCGTTAATAGTGGGGAAAAACTGTTTTTT.

The rearrangement joins TRBV7-9 to TRBJ2-1; 8 nucleotides line up with TRBD2. Germline V CDR1 and CDR2: SEHNR, FQNEAQ (reference sequence). J gave up 9 bases and V 9 bases, and 10 bases lay outside the gene matches. This CDR3 region has 13 residues. The CDR3 DNA reads TGTGCCAGTCAACTAGCGGTAGATGGTGAGCAGTTCTTC. Its translation: CASQLAVDGEQFF.

This sequence joins TRBV18 and TRBJ1-2; D is undetermined. The CDR3 runs to 14 residues. Germline V gene data show CDR1 as KGHSH and CDR2 as LQKENI. Trimming left V 0 bases short and J 4 bases short, with 9 bases between. This CDR3 reads CASSPPSLIYGYTF. Written as DNA, the CDR3 is TGTGCCAGCTCACCACCGTCCCTCATCTATGGCTACACCTTC.

The chain uses TRBV9 and TRBJ2-1, with TRBD2 matching over 8 bases. CDR1 is SGDLS and CDR2 is YYNGEE in the germline V gene. The CDR3 totals 15 residues. V trimming: 1 base; J trimming: 7 bases; junction bases outside the gene matches: 7. This CDR3 is CASSVLGKRENEQFF. CDR3 DNA sequence: TGTGCCAGCAGCGTACTAGGGAAGCGGGAGAATGAGCAGTTCTTC.

This clone was counted a single time. The chain recombines TRBV6-5 with TRBJ1-6; 8 bases agree with TRBD1. V gave up 7 bases and J gave up 10 bases; unmatched junction bases: 9. Looked up from germline, CDR1 is MNHEY and CDR2 is SVGAGI. This CDR3 comprises 14 residues. CDR3 in amino acids: CASTFQGARSPLHF. The CDR3 DNA is TGTGCCAGCACCTTCCAGGGGGCACGGTCACCCCTCCACTTT.

V and J are TRBV9 and TRBJ1-1; D might be TRBD1 (5 bases). V lost 0 bases, J lost 7 bases, and 13 bases lay in between. CDR1 and CDR2 from the germline V gene are SGDLS and YYNGEE. This CDR3 is 14 amino acids long. CDR3 protein: CASSVDTGRGEAFF. The CDR3 bases are TGTGCCAGCAGCGTAGACACAGGACGGGGTGAAGCTTTCTTT. The variable domain in full, with the rest retrieved from reference TRBV9 and TRBJ1-1, is DSGVTQTPKHLITATGQRVTLRCSPRSGDLSVYWYQQSLDQGLQFLIQYYNGEERAKGNILERFSAQQFPDLHSELNLSSLELGDSALYFCASSVDTGRGEAFFGQGTRLTVV.

The rearrangement joins TRBV6-1 to TRBJ1-6; the D gene is possibly TRBD1 (5 bases). Germline lookup yields CDR1 MNHNS and CDR2 SASEGT. The CDR3 totals 15 residues. Deletions cut 7 bases from V and 8 bases from J, with 18 bases between. CDR3 sequence (DNA): TGTGCCAGCATCTCACCCGGGACGCCGGATTCACCCCTCCACTTT. Translated: CASISPGTPDSPLHF.

V and J are TRBV6-1 and TRBJ1-6; D perhaps matches TRBD1 (6 bases). V lost 7 bases and J lost 3, with 13 bases in between. This CDR3 contains 15 residues. From germline, CDR1 is MNHNS and CDR2 SASEGT. The CDR3 DNA reads TGTGCCAGCAAACAGGGTAGAATCTATAATTCACCCCTCCACTTT. It codes for CASKQGRIYNSPLHF.

The rearrangement links TRBV11-3 to TRBJ2-1; D is unclear. Germline V gene lookup returns CDR1 SGHNT and CDR2 YENEEA. The CDR3 totals 11 residues. V lost 5 bases and J 5 bases, leaving 4 bases between the germline ends. CDR3 loop: CASSDHNEQFF. The CDR3, as DNA: TGTGCCAGCAGCGACCACAATGAGCAGTTCTTC.

The rearrangement joins TRBV11-1 to TRBJ1-2, with a possible D match to TRBD1 (5 bases). The CDR3 is 14 residues long. Germline CDR1 SGHAT, CDR2 FQDESV (reference sequence). V shed 3 bases and J shed 4 bases, with 12 bases lying between them. The CDR3 sequence is CASSFQGEVYGYTF. DNA of the CDR3: TGTGCCAGCAGCTTTCAAGGGGAAGTCTATGGCTACACCTTC. The variable domain in full, completed from reference TRBV11-1 and TRBJ1-2, reads EAEVAQSPRYKITEKSQAVAFWCDPISGHATLYWYRQILGQGPELLVQFQDESVVDDSQLPKDRFSAERLKGVDSTLKIQPAELGDSAMYLCASSFQGEVYGYTFGSGTRLTVV.

The gene calls are TRBV2 and TRBJ2-7; D may be TRBD2 (5 bases). This CDR3 spans 12 amino acids. V shed 7 bases and J shed 9 bases, with 16 bases lying between them. Germline lookup yields CDR1 SNHLY and CDR2 FYNNEI. CDR3 nucleotides: TGTGCCAGCAACAGAGACTACGATTGGCAGTACTTC. Translation gives CASNRDYDWQYF.

This rearrangement joins TRBV2 to TRBJ1-6; D remains ambiguous. Per the germline V gene, CDR1 is SNHLY and CDR2 is FYNNEI. The CDR3 runs to 14 residues. V dropped 6 bases and J dropped 6 bases, with 12 bases sitting between them. The chain's CDR3 is CASRTGSFNSPLHF. CDR3 sequence (DNA): TGTGCCAGCAGGACCGGGTCTTTTAATTCACCCCTCCACTTT.

V is TRBV5-1 and J is TRBJ1-2; weak D call: TRBD1 (5 bases). The CDR3 sequence is 14 residues long. Trimming took 2 bases from V and 4 from J, leaving 12 bases between them. Germline CDR1 reads SGHRS; CDR2 reads YFSETQ. The CDR3 DNA reads TGCGCCAGCAGCTTTAGGGGTATGAGCTATGGCTACACCTTC. Encoded protein: CASSFRGMSYGYTF.

The V and J genes are TRBV5-1 and TRBJ2-1; possibly TRBD2 for D (6 bases). The CDR3 sequence is 14 residues long. CDR1 SGHRS and CDR2 YFSETQ come from the germline V gene. Trimming removed 4 bases at V and 5 bases at J, with 13 bases between. The CDR3 loop reads CASSTPGLHNEQFF. The DNA for the CDR3 is TGCGCCAGCAGCACCCCGGGACTTCACAATGAGCAGTTCTTC.

This clone showed up just a few times. V gene TRBV6-4 combines with J gene TRBJ2-7; no reliable D call. Trimming shortened V by 2 bases and J by 5 bases, and 28 bases separated the two germline ends. The CDR3 consists of 19 residues. Looked up from germline, CDR1 is MRHNA and CDR2 is SNTAGT. CDR3 loop: CASSDRVSPHILRGDEQYF. The CDR3 nucleotides are TGTGCCAGCAGTGACAGGGTGAGCCCCCACATACTGCGTGGTGACGAGCAGTACTTC.